This entry is about one T cell receptor (beta chain). No antigen is known for it. No base qualities exist here, and no much larger clone lies one base off it. The data stem from a study of shared clonotypes between healthy human individuals (dated by TCRdb to the early 2020s). Regarding the study in general: Two women and three men aged 18 to 49 years were included in the cohort. For each donor, CD4 naive and CD4 memory were each run on three plates, CD8 naive on two plates, and CD8 memory on one plate. To estimate repertoire size and how much clonotypes are shared between individuals, the study performed deep sequencing of blood TCR repertoires from five healthy adults. To increase sequencing depth and limit assay-specific biases, TCR repertoire library preparation and sequencing were carried out by different laboratories using diverse techniques. Each donor's leukapheresis produced roughly between roughly 0.85 and 9.5 billion PBMCs.

Donors were healthy HIV-negative adults with no recently reported acute infections or vaccinations. All donors were Caucasian adults living in Nashville, Tennessee, USA. Magnetic negative selection was used to enrich CD4+ T cells, after which naive cells were positively selected on CD45RA and the negative fraction became the memory subset. Blood was obtained by leukapheresis, after which PBMCs were separated by Ficoll-Histopaque density gradient centrifugation and cryopreserved in liquid nitrogen vapor phase. Analytical flow cytometry was used to check the purity and quantity of each magnetically sorted T cell population. Genomic DNA was isolated from each sorted fraction and quantified by UV absorbance on a Nanodrop 2000c. At the junction V is shortened by 6 bases and J by 2 bases, with 15 bases in between. The CDR3 numbers 14 residues from cysteine through phenylalanine. Only CDR3 DNA remains: 42 bases, in frame from the first base. In the germline V gene, CDR1 corresponds to SQVTM and CDR2 to ANQGSEA.

What the authors observed across the whole study: Across four donors, approximately 5% of naive CD4, around 3.5% of naive CD8, approximately 2.5% of memory CD4, and 0.4% of memory CD8 clonotypes were shared. The small number of donors limited the genetic and exposure-history diversity represented. Naive subsets generally had larger estimated clonotype richness than memory subsets did. Higher generation probabilities were observed for clonotypes shared by all four sorted-subset donors than for non-shared clonotypes. Sampling was limited to blood, and TCR repertoires in tissue likely differ from TCR repertoires in blood. Even with the large sequencing depth, rarefaction of the sorted-subset datasets indicated that sequencing was incomplete. Pairwise subsampling led to the expectation that sequencing depth would affect the degree of clonotype sharing among donors.

TCR CDR3 regions were amplified from genomic DNA by multiplex PCR using the deep immunoSEQ assay. For each cell subset, the extracted genomic DNA was distributed evenly across all wells of several immunoSEQ 96-well plates, and each plate served as one replicate. For sorted subsets, approximately 210 ng of genomic DNA, equivalent to about 30,000 T cell genomes, went into each replicate PCR. Purified libraries were measured with a Qubit 3.0 fluorometer, size-checked on a Bioanalyzer 2100, and measured again with the KAPA Library Quantification kit. Every immunoSEQ 96-well plate was sequenced on a dedicated single-read 150-cycle Illumina NextSeq 550 flow cell. In the authors' own workflow: Because only junctional sequences without quality scores were contained in the immunoSEQ output, filtering matching that applied to full-length reads could not be performed. To assign V/J genes and CDR3, sequences were annotated against IMGT germline references using PyIR, a Python wrapper for IgBLAST v1.9. Reads were filtered out if the reads had weak V/J assignments (E-value above 1e-6), no CDR3, stop codons, out-of-frame junctions, or ambiguous translated residues. V3J clonotypes were defined by identical inferred V gene, J gene, and CDR3 amino acid sequence. To compute the percentage overlap between repertoires, the number of shared unique clonotypes was divided by the size of the smaller repertoire. Three approaches were used to assess repertoire richness: RTK rarefaction, the Chao1 estimator, and Recon v2.1 estimates of unobserved clonotypes. OLGA was used to compute generation probabilities for all TCRbeta clonotypes that the gDNA method yielded from four donors. Imported from immuneACCESS, the table was reduced by TCRdb to in-frame sequences with V and J called. These copies leave out some clones; in studies compared against another copy, an unresolved V gene accounts for under half, and the cause of the remainder is not known. V and J calls and clone size come straight from that table; D and trimming were deduced from the DNA. The sample table shows around 1.5 million clones, and approximately 98% are seen once. About 0.45% of the sample is taken by the ten largest.

Source material: naive CD4+ T cells sorted from blood. The sample's cell subset or site label, decoded: CD45RA+ positively selected. The rearrangement joined TRBV29-1 to TRBJ2-3; the D gene cannot be named for sure. The receptor comes from a man aged 25-45 years in good health. The DNA sequence is as follows: TGCAGCGTCCCAATAGCTGCGAACACAGATACGCAGTATTTT. This yields the protein CSVPIAANTDTQYF.